This T cell receptor (beta chain) originates from a study of post-analysis software for immune sequencing data. Unique molecular identifiers were built into the TCR beta cDNA libraries. Via MiXCR, TCRdb re-called the PCR reads, giving one row per CDR3 protein. The sample gives 430,000 or so distinct CDR3 sequences, 39% of which show up once; 7.5% to 8.5% is in the top ten. Of note for this clonotype: Its antigen is still unknown.

Study-level points and caveats: A handful of TRBV segments were more frequent in patients than controls; TRBV5-6, TRBV5-1 and TRBV20-1 belonged to this group. Under the F measure, samples that were prepared in one batch clustered strongly together.

The CDR3 is made up of 15 amino acids. Trimming removed 0 bases from V and 6 bases from J; junction bases left unmatched: 7. Germline V gene data show CDR1 as SGHTA and CDR2 as FQGNSA. The clonotype originates from a girl aged 2 to 9 with multiple sclerosis. V and J are TRBV7-2 and TRBJ2-7; 8 nucleotides match TRBD2. Sequenced sample: blood. The CDR3 sequence: CASSLAASGSREQYF. In nucleotides, the CDR3 is TGTGCCAGCAGCTTAGCGGCTAGCGGGTCGCGCGAGCAGTACTTC.